This T cell receptor beta chain was found in a study of PD-1 blockade in classical Hodgkin lymphoma. Study at large: Patients were given intravenous nivolumab, 3 mg/kg, every 2 weeks. Regarding the study as a whole: Only CD4+ TCR diversity, not CD8+, had risen significantly by C4D1.

A word on this clone: Its antigen is currently unknown.

Clones were sequenced by immunoSEQ multiplex PCR, and TCRdb holds only the in-frame ones, with some missing. This sample carries around 20,000 clones, roughly three quarters of them seen once, and the ten largest clones take about 18%. Every patient was affected by relapse after autologous stem cell transplantation, while exposure to brentuximab vedotin was not uniform. The sequence derives from a human donor with classical Hodgkin lymphoma. The input for sequencing was peripheral blood mononuclear cells (PBMCs), taken before the second cycle of nivolumab.

CDR3 DNA: TGTGCCAGCTCACGCCTAGCGGGACCGAACACCGGGGAGCTGTTTTTT. Residues: CASSRLAGPNTGELFF. The V gene is TRBV18, the J gene TRBJ2-2, with 9 bases lining up with TRBD2. Germline CDR1 KGHSH, CDR2 LQKENI. This CDR3 contains 16 residues. J gave up 0 bases and V 4 bases, and 3 bases lay outside the gene matches.